This T cell receptor beta chain was identified during a study of blood T cell repertoires in COVID-19. This clone was detected a few times. Repertoires were generated with immunoSEQ multiplex PCR, while TCRdb's copy carries only in-frame clones and drops some. The data contain 250,000 to 300,000 clones, 65% to 85% of them singletons. Germline loops: CDR1 MGHRA, CDR2 YSYEKL. V was trimmed by 0 bases and J by 4 bases, leaving 12 bases between them. The CDR3 extends over 15 amino acids. The source of this sequence is a man aged 45-65 years who had recovered from COVID-19. This chain links TRBV4-1 with TRBJ1-2, with no clear D. The sequenced sample consisted of PBMCs or T cells enriched from blood (not recorded which). The CDR3 region is CASSQEREPIYGYTF. In DNA, the CDR3 is TGCGCCAGCAGCCAAGAGAGGGAACCCATCTATGGCTACACCTTC.